This T cell receptor beta chain was captured in a study of blood T cells in healthy people across ages. The second PCR ran about 6 to 12 cycles with a sample-barcoded 5' primer and J-beta primers. TCRdb reprocessed the 5' RACE reads with MiXCR, giving one entry per CDR3 protein. The table records 600,000 or so distinct CDR3 sequences, about 28% of them present only once. With regard to this clonotype: Its specificity is unknown.

Germline V gene sequence: CDR1 SGHTA, CDR2 FQGNSA. The CDR3 sequence is 14 residues long. General study points: Possibly, changes in expanded clonotypes were confounded because donor CMV status was unknown. Using unsorted PBMCs precluded a conclusive naive versus antigen-experienced comparison.

Every donor gave 8.5 to 10 milliliters of peripheral blood. PBMCs numbering at least 7 million were isolated per sample. The chain recombines TRBV7-2 with TRBJ2-1, with D possibly TRBD2 on 6 matching bases. Judging by the DNA end, TRBJ2-7 fits better; the J call may be wrong. The clonotype originates from an elderly woman in good health. Sample: blood. The CDR3 here is CASSSGTLTYEQYF. The CDR3 DNA follows: TGTGCCAGCAGCTCGGGGACTCTCACCTACGAGCAGTACTTC.